This T cell receptor (beta chain) was documented in a study of blood T cell repertoires in COVID-19. Across the whole study: Whether acute or convalescent, the COVID-19 samples came from the United States, Italy and Spain. Sources were T cells, B-cell-depleted T cells, or PBMCs; the material itself was cDNA or gDNA.

As processed by the authors: How many nucleated cells were present was estimated from reference gene primer amplification. Here immunoSEQ multiplex PCR was the method, and the copy in TCRdb shows in-frame clones only, minus some. The DNA gave D and trimming, while V, J and clone size come from that table. This table holds more than 85,000 clones, 81% found once. The germline V gene has CDR1 SGHTA and CDR2 FQGNSA. The CDR3 runs 17 residues. V was clipped by 5 bases and J by 3 bases; unmatched bases: 12. Sequencing input: peripheral blood. This receptor was obtained from an older woman with acute or convalescent COVID-19. This sequence joins TRBV7-2 and TRBJ2-3; 9 nucleotides match TRBD1. CDR3: CASSQLAGTGKTDTQYF. The CDR3 DNA follows: TGTGCCAGCAGCCAATTAGCCGGGACAGGGAAGACAGATACGCAGTATTTT.